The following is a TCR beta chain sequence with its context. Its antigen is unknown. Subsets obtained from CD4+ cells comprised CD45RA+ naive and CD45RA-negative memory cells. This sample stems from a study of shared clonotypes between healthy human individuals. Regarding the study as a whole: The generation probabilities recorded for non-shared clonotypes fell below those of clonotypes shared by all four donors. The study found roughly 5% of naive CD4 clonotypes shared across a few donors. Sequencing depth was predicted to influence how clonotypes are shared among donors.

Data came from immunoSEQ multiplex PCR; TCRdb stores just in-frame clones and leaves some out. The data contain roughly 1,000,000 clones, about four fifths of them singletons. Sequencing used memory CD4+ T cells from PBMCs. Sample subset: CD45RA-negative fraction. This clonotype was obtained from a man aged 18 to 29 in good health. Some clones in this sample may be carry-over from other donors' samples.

The CDR3, as DNA: TGTACCAACGGGGCTAGCGGGAGCACAGATACGCAGTATTTT. It yields the protein CTNGASGSTDTQYF. The chain joins TRBV10-3 to TRBJ2-3; 8 nucleotides agree with TRBD2. CDR1 ENHRY and CDR2 SYGVKD come from the germline V gene. This CDR3 region has 14 residues.